The 5 T cell receptor beta chains listed next were all sequenced from one sample in a study of cytomegalovirus exposure and HLA in healthy donors. Use of 60 Vbeta and 13 Jbeta primers characterized the PCR. Clones were read by immunoSEQ multiplex PCR, and TCRdb kept only the in-frame ones, dropping some. Seen here are over 130,000 clones, roughly 90% observed once, and the top ten hold roughly 0.5%. Material: PBMCs. These receptors were taken from a middle-aged woman in good health and CMV-seronegative.

The CDR3, as DNA: TGTGCCAGCAGTTTATTATTCGGGACAGGAGACTACGAGCAGTACTTC. Encoded protein: CASSLLFGTGDYEQYF. V is TRBV27 and J is TRBJ2-7; 8 bases align to TRBD1. The CDR3 is 16 residues long. Per the germline V gene, CDR1 is MNHEY and CDR2 is SMNVEV (reference sequence). J gave up 3 bases and V 1 base, and 8 bases lay outside the gene matches.

The V gene is TRBV6-6, the J gene TRBJ1-2; perhaps TRBD1 as D (6 bases). The CDR3 contains 14 residues. Trimming shortened V by 5 bases and J by 2 bases, and 12 bases separated the two germline ends. Germline V gives CDR1 MNHNY, CDR2 SVGAGI (reference sequence). The CDR3 is CASSMDRLNYGYTF. Here the CDR3 DNA reads TGTGCCAGCAGTATGGACAGACTAAACTATGGCTACACCTTC.

J is TRBJ2-2 and V is TRBV5-6, with a tentative D call TRBD2 (5 bases). The CDR3 covers 15 residues. V dropped 4 bases and J dropped 4 bases, with 14 bases sitting between them. Per the germline V gene, CDR1 is SGHDT and CDR2 is YYEEEE. The CDR3 spells CASSPTGVPTGELFF. Here the CDR3 DNA reads TGTGCCAGCAGCCCGACCGGGGTCCCCACCGGGGAGCTGTTTTTT.

The chain recombines TRBV6-5 with TRBJ2-3; D is uncertain. Germline loops: CDR1 MNHEY, CDR2 SVGAGI. There are 14 residues in the CDR3. The V gene lost 4 bases and the J gene lost 13 bases, with 21 bases spanning the gap. Written as DNA, the CDR3 is TGTGCCAGCAGTTTTGAGGCGGCGGCCCGATTCGAGTATTTT. This gives the protein CASSFEAAARFEYF.

The V call is TRBV27, the J call TRBJ2-7, with 9 bases aligning to TRBD2. With 5 bases clipped from V and 4 bases from J, the junction kept 6 bases outside the gene matches. Germline-derived CDR1 and CDR2 are MNHEY and SMNVEV (reference sequence). This CDR3 is built from 14 residues. CDR3 protein: CASSPSAGGYEQYF. Written as DNA, the CDR3 is TGTGCCAGCAGTCCCTCCGCGGGAGGGTACGAGCAGTACTTC.